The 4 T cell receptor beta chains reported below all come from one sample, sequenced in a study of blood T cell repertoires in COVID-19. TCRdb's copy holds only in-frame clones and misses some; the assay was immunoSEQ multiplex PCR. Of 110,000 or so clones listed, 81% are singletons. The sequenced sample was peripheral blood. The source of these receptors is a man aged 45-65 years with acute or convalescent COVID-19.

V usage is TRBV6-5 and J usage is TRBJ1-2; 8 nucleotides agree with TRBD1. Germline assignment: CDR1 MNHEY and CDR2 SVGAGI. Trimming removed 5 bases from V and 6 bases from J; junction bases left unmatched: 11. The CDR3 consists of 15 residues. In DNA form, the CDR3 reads TGTGCCAGCAGTAGACAGGGGCCCAGCCTTCATGGCTACACCTTC. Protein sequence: CASSRQGPSLHGYTF.

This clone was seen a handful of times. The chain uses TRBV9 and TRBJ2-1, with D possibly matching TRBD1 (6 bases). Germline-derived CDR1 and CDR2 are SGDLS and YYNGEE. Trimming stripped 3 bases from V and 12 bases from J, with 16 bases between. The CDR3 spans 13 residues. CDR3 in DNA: TGTGCCAGCAGCGAAGACTGGGGGCAGGCGCAGTTCTTC. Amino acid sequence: CASSEDWGQAQFF.

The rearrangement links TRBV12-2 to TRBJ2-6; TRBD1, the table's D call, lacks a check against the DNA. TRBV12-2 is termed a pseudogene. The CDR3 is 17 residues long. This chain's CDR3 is CASRFRAKISGANVLTF. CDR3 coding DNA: TGTGCAAGTCGCTTCAGGGCCAAAATCTCTGGGGCCAACGTCCTGACTTTC.

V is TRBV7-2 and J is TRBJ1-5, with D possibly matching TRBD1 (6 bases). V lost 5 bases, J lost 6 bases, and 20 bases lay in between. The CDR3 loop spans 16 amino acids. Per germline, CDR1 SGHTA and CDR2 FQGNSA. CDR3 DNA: TGTGCCAGCAGCCCGGCAGCCAGGGGAGTCGGTCAGCCCCAGCATTTT. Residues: CASSPAARGVGQPQHF.